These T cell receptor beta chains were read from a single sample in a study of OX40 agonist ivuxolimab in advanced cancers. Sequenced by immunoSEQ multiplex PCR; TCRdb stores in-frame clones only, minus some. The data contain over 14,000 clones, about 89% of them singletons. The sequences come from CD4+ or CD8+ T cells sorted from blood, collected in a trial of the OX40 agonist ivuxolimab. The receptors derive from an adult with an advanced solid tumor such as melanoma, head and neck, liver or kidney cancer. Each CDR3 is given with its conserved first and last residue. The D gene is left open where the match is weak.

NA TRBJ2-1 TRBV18 CASSGDILDEQFF TGTGCCAGCTCTGGGGACATTCTTGATGAGCAGTTCTTC
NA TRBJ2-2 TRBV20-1 CSAPREGELFF TGCAGTGCCCCCCGCGAAGGAGAGCTGTTTTTT
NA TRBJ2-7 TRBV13 CASSPQRISYEQYF TGTGCCAGCAGCCCCCAGCGGATCTCCTACGAGCAGTACTTC
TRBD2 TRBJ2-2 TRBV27 CASSSAGDSGSIGELFF TGTGCCAGCAGTTCCGCGGGAGATAGCGGGAGTATCGGGGAGCTGTTTTTT
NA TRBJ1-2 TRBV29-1 CSVDSQANYGYTF TGCAGCGTTGACAGCCAGGCTAACTATGGCTACACCTTC
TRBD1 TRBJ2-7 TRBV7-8 CASSLGATGAYEQYF TGTGCCAGCAGCCTAGGGGCGACAGGGGCCTACGAGCAGTACTTC
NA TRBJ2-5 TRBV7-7 CASSLALSGSQETQYF TGTGCTAGCAGCTTAGCGCTGTCGGGGAGCCAAGAGACCCAGTACTTC
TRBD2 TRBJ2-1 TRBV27 CASSLGLAAYNEQFF TGTGCCAGCAGTTTGGGACTAGCGGCCTACAATGAGCAGTTCTTC
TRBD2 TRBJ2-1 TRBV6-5 CASSLAGVDYNEQFF TGTGCCAGCAGTTTAGCGGGAGTGGACTACAATGAGCAGTTCTTC
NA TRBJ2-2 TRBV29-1 CSVDLRNTGELFF TGCAGCGTTGATCTCCGTAACACCGGGGAGCTGTTTTTT
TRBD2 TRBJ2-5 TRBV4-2 CASSQDLAGSPTQYF TGTGCCAGCAGCCAAGATCTAGCGGGATCCCCTACCCAGTACTTC
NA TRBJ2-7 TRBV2 CASSVWESYEQYF TGTGCCAGCAGTGTTTGGGAGTCCTACGAGCAGTACTTC
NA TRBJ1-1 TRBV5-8 CASSLRLGPKNTEAFF TGTGCCAGCAGCTTGCGTCTTGGGCCCAAGAACACTGAAGCTTTCTTT
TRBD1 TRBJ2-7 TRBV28 CASSLPSDRFGNEQYF TGTGCCAGCAGTTTGCCCTCGGACAGGTTCGGAAACGAGCAGTACTTC
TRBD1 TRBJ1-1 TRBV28 CASSLSGGDSEAFF TGTGCCAGCAGTTTAAGTGGGGGGGACAGTGAAGCTTTCTTT
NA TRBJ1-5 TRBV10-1 CASSTIEQGSNQPQHF TGCGCCAGCAGTACGATCGAACAGGGTAGCAATCAGCCCCAGCATTTT
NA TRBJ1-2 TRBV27 CASSLGPNYGYTF TGTGCCAGCAGTTTGGGTCCTAACTATGGCTACACCTTC